These T cell receptor beta chains were read from a single sample in a study of Graves' ophthalmopathy and Graves' hyperthyroidism. TCRdb analysed the multiplex PCR reads with MiXCR anew, one entry per CDR3 protein. The sample includes about 210,000 distinct CDR3 sequences, just under 30% of them seen just once. Material for sequencing was peripheral blood. Receptors originate from a man aged 50-59 years with Graves' ophthalmopathy. Each CDR3 is given with its conserved first and last residue. D genes are given only for firm matches. Only part of the rows carry a size: once, few, many, or a class if the clone is expanded.

j_gene	v_gene	d_gene	abundance	CDR3nt	CDR3aa
TRBJ2-7	TRBV6-5	.	many	TGTGCCAGCAGCCGAGGGACAGCGGGTGTTGAGCAGTACTTC	CASSRGTAGVEQYF
TRBJ2-5	TRBV6-2/TRBV6-3	.	many	TGTGCCAGCAGTTACAGACGGGGTGCGGAGACCCAGTACTTC	CASSYRRGAETQYF
TRBJ2-7	TRBV29-1	TRBD2	many	TGCAGCGTTGAAGACGGAACTAGCGGCTCCTACGAGCAGTACTTC	CSVEDGTSGSYEQYF
TRBJ2-7	TRBV6-1	.	.	TGTGCCAGCAGCTCGCTGGGCAGTTTGAGGGAGCAGTACTTC	CASSSLGSLREQYF
TRBJ2-7	TRBV6-1	TRBD2	.	TGTGCCAGCAGTGAAGGGACTAGCGGGGTGTACGAGCAGTACTTC	CASSEGTSGVYEQYF
TRBJ1-1	TRBV6-5	.	few	TGTGCCAGCAACCCACAGGGCGTCGGCACTGAAGCTTTCTTT	CASNPQGVGTEAFF
TRBJ2-7	TRBV6-5	.	.	TGTGCCAGCAGTTCAGGGACACCACTACGGCAGTACTTC	CASSSGTPLRQYF
TRBJ2-2	TRBV11-3	.	many	TGTGCCAGCACCCGGGTCGGGGAGCTGTTTTTT	CASTRVGELFF
TRBJ2-5	TRBV29-1	.	many	TGCAGCGTTTCCGGCCAACTAGGCGAGACCCAGTACTTC	CSVSGQLGETQYF
TRBJ2-5	TRBV6-2/TRBV6-3	TRBD2	.	TGTGCCAGCGGCTCGGGGGGACAAGAGACCCAGTACTTC	CASGSGGQETQYF
TRBJ2-7	TRBV6-2/TRBV6-3	.	many	TGTGCCAGCAGAACTAGCGGAGGGGGCACCGAGCAGTACTTC	CASRTSGGGTEQYF
TRBJ1-1	TRBV6-5	.	many	TGTGCCAGCAGTACCACCCGGACGAACACTGAAGCTTTCTTT	CASSTTRTNTEAFF
TRBJ2-7	TRBV7-9	.	many	TGTGCCAGCAGCTTGGCCGTATCGGGGTACGAGCAGTACTTC	CASSLAVSGYEQYF
TRBJ1-5	TRBV12-5	.	many	TGTGCTAGTGGTTTCTGGGGGGGCAATCAGCCCCAGCATTTT	CASGFWGGNQPQHF
TRBJ1-2	TRBV12-3/TRBV12-4	TRBD1	many	TGTGCCAGCACCCGGACAGGGATAGGCTACACCTTC	CASTRTGIGYTF
TRBJ2-7	TRBV20-1	.	.	TGCAGTGCTACCCCGAGGGACCATCAGGCAAACGAGCAGTACTTC	CSATPRDHQANEQYF
TRBJ1-2	TRBV29-1	.	many	TGCAGCGCCAATGGCAGGGTTGGAGCTAACTATGGCTACACCTTC	CSANGRVGANYGYTF
TRBJ1-6	TRBV24-1	.	many	TGTGCCACCAGCGAGAGGCTGGCTAATTCACCCCTCCACTTT	CATSERLANSPLHF
TRBJ2-5	TRBV12-3/TRBV12-4	.	.	TGTGCCAGCAGTTTGATCACGGGGCGAGAGACCCAGTACTTC	CASSLITGRETQYF
TRBJ2-5	TRBV12-3/TRBV12-4	TRBD2	many	TGTGCCAGCAGTTCTTTAGCGGGAGGGCGACAAGAGACCCAGTACTTC	CASSSLAGGRQETQYF
TRBJ2-4	TRBV7-2	.	many	TGTGCCAGCAGCTCTCCGGGACTACCAACAGGGGGCAAAAACATTCAGTACTTC	CASSSPGLPTGGKNIQYF
TRBJ2-7	TRBV7-2	.	few	TGTGCCAGCAGCTTCTCTGAGGGGTGGGCCTACGAGCAGTACTTC	CASSFSEGWAYEQYF
TRBJ2-7	TRBV7-9	TRBD2	few	TGTGCCAGCAGCTTAAACCTAGCGGGAGGCTACGAGCAGTACTTC	CASSLNLAGGYEQYF
TRBJ2-7	TRBV12-3/TRBV12-4	.	many	TGTGCCAGCACCTACGGCCTCTCCTACGAGCAGTACTTC	CASTYGLSYEQYF
TRBJ1-1	TRBV7-9	.	many	TGTGCCAGCAGCTGGGGGGGCGACACTGAAGCTTTCTTT	CASSWGGDTEAFF
TRBJ1-2	TRBV29-1	.	.	TGCAGCGTTGAAGCTTTAGGCTACACCTTC	CSVEALGYTF
TRBJ2-7	TRBV16	TRBD1	many	TGTGCCAGCAGCCGGTCTCGACAGGGGAATCAGTACTTC	CASSRSRQGNQYF
TRBJ1-2	TRBV28	.	many	TGTGCCAGCAGCCCACCGGGCGCGGGGAGTTATGGCTACACCTTC	CASSPPGAGSYGYTF